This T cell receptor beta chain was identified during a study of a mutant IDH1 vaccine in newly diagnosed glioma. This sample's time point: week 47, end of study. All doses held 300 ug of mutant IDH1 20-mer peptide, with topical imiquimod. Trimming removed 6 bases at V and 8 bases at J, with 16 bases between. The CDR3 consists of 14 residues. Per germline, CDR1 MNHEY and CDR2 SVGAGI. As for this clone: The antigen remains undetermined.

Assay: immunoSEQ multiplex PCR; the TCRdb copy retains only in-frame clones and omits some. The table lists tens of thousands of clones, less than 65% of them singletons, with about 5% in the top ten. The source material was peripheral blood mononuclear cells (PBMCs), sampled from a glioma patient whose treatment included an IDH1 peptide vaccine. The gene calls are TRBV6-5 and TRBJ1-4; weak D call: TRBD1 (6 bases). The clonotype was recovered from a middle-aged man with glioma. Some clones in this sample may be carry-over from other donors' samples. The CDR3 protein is CASSRTGIIEKLFF. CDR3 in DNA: TGTGCCAGCAGCCGTACAGGGATCATCGAAAAACTGTTTTTT.